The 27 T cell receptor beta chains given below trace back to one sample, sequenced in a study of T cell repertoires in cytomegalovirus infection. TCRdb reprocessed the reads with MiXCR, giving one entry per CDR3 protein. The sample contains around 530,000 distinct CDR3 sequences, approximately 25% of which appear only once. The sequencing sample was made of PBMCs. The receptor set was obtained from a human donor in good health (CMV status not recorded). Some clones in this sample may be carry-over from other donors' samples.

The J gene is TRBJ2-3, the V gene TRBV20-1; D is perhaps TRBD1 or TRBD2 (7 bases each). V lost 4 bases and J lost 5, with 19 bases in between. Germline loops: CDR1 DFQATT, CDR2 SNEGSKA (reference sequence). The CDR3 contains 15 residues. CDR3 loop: CSANNPQGGGDTQYF. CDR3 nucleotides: TGCAGTGCTAACAACCCCCAGGGGGGGGGAGATACGCAGTATTTT.

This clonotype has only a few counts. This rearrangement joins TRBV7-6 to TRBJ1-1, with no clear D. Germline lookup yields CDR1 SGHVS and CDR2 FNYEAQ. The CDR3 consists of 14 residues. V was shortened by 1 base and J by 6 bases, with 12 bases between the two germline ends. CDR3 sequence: CASSLDDVPAEAFF. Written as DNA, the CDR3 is TGTGCCAGCAGCTTAGACGATGTCCCAGCTGAAGCTTTCTTT.

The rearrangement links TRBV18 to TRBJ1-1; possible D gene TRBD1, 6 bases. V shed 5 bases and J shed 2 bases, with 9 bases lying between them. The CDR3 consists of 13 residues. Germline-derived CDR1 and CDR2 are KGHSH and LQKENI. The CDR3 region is CASSRDINTEAFF. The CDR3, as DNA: TGTGCCAGCTCAAGGGACATTAACACTGAAGCTTTCTTT.

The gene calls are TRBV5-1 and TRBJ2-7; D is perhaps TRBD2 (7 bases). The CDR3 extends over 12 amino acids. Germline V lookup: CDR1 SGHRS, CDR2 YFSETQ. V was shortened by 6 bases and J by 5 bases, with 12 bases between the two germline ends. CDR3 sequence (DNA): TGCGCCAGCACCCCGGGGGGCGACGAGCAGTACTTC. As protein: CASTPGGDEQYF.

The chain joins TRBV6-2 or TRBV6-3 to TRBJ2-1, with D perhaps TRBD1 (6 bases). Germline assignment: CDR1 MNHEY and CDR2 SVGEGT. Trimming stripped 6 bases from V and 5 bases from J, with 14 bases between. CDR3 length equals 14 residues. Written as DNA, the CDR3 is TGTGCCAGCAGACGAACAGGGACAAACAATGAGCAGTTCTTC. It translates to CASRRTGTNNEQFF.

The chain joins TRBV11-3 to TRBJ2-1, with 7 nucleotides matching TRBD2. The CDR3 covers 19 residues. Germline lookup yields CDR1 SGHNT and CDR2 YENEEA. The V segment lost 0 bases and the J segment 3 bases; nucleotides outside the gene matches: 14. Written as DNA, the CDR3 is TGTGCCAGCAGCTTAGACCAGCTAGCGGAAGGGGTTAGCTACAATGAGCAGTTCTTC. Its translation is CASSLDQLAEGVSYNEQFF.

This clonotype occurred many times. This CDR3 is CASSLGYSPGNEQFF. As DNA, the CDR3 is TGTGCCAGCAGCTTAGGATACAGCCCGGGGAATGAGCAGTTCTTC. This chain connects TRBV7-2 to TRBJ2-1, with TRBD2 as a possible D gene (5 bases). Germline-derived CDR1 and CDR2 are SGHTA and FQGNSA. V lost 1 base and J lost 7, with 14 bases in between. The CDR3 covers 15 residues.

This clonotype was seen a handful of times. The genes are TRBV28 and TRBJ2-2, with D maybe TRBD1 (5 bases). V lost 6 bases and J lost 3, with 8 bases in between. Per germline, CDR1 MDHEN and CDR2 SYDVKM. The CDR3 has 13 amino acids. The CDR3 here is CASSRQYTGELFF. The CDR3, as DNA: TGTGCCAGCAGCCGACAGTACACCGGGGAGCTGTTTTTT.

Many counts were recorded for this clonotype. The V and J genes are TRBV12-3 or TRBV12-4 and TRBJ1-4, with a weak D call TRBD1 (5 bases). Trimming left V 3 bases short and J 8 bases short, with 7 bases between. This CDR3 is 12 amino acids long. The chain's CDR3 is CASSFGGEKLFF. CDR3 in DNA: TGTGCCAGCAGTTTTGGGGGGGAAAAACTGTTTTTT.

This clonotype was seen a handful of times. The CDR3 DNA follows: TGTGCCATCGGAGGGACTAGCGGATACAATGAGCAGTTCTTC. Translated, it gives CAIGGTSGYNEQFF. This chain connects TRBV10-3 to TRBJ2-1; the match to TRBD2 covers 11 bases. This CDR3 region has 14 residues. Looked up from germline, CDR1 is ENHRY and CDR2 is SYGVKD. The trim removed 8 bases at V and 4 bases at J, leaving 4 bases unmatched.

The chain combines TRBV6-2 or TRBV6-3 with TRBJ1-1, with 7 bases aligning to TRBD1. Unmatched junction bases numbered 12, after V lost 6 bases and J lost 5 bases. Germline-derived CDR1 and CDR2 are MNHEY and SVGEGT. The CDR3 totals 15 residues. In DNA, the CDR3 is TGTGCCAGCAGGAACACGGACAGGAGATATACTGAAGCTTTCTTT. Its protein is CASRNTDRRYTEAFF.

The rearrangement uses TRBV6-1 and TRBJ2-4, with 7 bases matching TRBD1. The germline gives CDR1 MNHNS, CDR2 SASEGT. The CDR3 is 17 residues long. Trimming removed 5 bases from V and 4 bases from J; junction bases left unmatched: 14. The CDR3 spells CASSQNTLLGQKNIQYF. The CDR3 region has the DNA TGTGCCAGCAGTCAAAATACTCTACTGGGACAGAAAAACATTCAGTACTTC.

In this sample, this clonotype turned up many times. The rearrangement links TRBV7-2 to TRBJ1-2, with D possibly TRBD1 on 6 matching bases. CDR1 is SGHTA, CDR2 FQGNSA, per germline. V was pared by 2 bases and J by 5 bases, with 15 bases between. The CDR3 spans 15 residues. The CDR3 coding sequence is TGTGCCAGCAGCTTATCTATTGGACAGCAATATGGCTACACCTTC. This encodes CASSLSIGQQYGYTF. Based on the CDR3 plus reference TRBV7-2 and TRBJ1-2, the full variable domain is GAGVSQSPSNKVTEKGKDVELRCDPISGHTALYWYRQSLGQGLEFLIYFQGNSAPDKSGLPSDRFSAERTGGSVSTLTIQRTQQEDSAVYLCASSLSIGQQYGYTFGSGTRLTVV.

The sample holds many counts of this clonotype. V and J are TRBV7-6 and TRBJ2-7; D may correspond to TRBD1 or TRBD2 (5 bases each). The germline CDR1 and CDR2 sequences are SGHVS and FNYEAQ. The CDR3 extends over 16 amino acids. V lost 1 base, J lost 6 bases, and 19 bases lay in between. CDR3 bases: TGTGCCAGCAGCTTAGGTGCCCGGGACCCACTACGCGAGCAGTACTTC. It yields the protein CASSLGARDPLREQYF.

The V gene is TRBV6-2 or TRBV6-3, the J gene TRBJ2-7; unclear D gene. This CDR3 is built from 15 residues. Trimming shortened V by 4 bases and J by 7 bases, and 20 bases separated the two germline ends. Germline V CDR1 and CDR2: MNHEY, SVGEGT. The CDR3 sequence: CASSSLAGPRKEQYV. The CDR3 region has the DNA TGTGCCAGCAGTTCCCTCGCCGGGCCTCGTAAGGAGCAGTACGTC.

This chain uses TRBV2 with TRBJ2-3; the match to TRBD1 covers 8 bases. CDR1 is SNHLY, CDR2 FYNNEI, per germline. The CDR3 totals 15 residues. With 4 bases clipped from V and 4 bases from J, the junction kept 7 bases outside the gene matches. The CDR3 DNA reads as TGTGCCAGCAGTGCTGGACAGGGTGGTGCAGATACGCAGTATTTT. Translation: CASSAGQGGADTQYF.

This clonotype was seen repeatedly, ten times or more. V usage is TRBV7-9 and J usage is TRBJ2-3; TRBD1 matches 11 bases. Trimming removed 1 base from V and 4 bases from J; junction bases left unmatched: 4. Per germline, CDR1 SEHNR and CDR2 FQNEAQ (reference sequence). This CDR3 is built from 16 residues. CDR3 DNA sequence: TGTGCCAGCAGCTTAGGCGGGACAGGGGGAGCAGATACGCAGTATTTT. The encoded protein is CASSLGGTGGADTQYF.

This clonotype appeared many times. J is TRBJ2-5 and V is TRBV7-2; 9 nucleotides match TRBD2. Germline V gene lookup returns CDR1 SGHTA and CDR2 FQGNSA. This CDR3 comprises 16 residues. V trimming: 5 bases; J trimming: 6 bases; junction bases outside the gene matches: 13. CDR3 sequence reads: CASSRPQAGGPKTQYF. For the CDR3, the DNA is TGTGCCAGCAGCCGCCCCCAGGCGGGAGGGCCGAAGACCCAGTACTTC.

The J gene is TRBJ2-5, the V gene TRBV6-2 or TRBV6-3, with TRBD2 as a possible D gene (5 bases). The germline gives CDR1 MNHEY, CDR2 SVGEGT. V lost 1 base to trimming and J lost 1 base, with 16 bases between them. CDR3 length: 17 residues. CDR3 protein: CASSYLFGESPQETQYF. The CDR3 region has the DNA TGTGCCAGCAGTTACTTATTCGGGGAGTCCCCCCAAGAGACCCAGTACTTC.

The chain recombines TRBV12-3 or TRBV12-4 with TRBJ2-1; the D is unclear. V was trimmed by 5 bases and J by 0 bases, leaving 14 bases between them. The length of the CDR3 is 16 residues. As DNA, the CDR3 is TGTGCCAGCAGTGACGGAACCAAAGGCTCCTACAATGAGCAGTTCTTC. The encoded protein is CASSDGTKGSYNEQFF.

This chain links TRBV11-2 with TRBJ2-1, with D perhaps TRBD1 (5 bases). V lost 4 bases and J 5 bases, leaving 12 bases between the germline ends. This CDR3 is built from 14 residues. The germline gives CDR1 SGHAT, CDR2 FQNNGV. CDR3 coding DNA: TGTGCCAGCAGCTCCTGGGGCACGGACAATGAGCAGTTCTTC. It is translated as CASSSWGTDNEQFF.

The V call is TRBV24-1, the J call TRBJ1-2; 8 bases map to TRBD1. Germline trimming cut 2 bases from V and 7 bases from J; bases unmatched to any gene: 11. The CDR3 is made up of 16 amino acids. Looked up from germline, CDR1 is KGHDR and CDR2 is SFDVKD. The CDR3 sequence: CATSDSLGQGSGGYTF. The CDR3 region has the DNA TGTGCCACCAGTGATTCCCTCGGACAGGGATCGGGTGGCTACACCTTC.

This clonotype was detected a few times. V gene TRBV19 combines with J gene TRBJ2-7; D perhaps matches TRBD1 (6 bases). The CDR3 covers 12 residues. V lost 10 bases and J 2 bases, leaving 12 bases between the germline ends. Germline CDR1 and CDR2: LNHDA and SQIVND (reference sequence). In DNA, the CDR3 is TGTGCCACCCTGGGGGCCGCCTACGAGCAGTACGTC. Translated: CATLGAAYEQYV.

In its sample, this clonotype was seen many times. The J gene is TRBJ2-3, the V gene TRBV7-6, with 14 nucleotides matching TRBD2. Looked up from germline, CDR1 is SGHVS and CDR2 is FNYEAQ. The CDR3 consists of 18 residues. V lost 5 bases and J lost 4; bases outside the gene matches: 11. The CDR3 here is CASSHYISTSGRADTQYF. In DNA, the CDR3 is TGTGCCAGCAGCCACTACATATCGACTAGCGGGAGGGCAGATACGCAGTATTTT.

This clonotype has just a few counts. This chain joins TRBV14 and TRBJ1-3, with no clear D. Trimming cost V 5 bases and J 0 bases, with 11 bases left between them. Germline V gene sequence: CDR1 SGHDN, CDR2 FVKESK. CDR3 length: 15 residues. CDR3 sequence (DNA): TGTGCCAGCAGCGAATTGACTAGCTCTGGAAACACCATATATTTT. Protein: CASSELTSSGNTIYF.

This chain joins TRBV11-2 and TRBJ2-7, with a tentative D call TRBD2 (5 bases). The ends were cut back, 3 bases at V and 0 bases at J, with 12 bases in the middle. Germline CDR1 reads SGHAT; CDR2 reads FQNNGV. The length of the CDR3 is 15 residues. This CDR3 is CASSFISGNSYEQYF. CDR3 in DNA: TGTGCCAGCAGCTTTATCTCCGGGAACTCCTACGAGCAGTACTTC.

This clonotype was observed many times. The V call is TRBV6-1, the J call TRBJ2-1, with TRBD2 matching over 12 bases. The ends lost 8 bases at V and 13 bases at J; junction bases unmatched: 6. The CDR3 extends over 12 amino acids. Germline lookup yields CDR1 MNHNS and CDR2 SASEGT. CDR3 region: CASGLAGGPQFF. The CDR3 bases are TGTGCCAGCGGCCTAGCGGGAGGGCCACAGTTCTTC.